Listed below are T cell receptor beta chains from one sample, sequenced in a study of patients and donors after allogeneic stem cell transplantation. Using its own MiXCR run on the RT-PCR reads, TCRdb lists one record per CDR3 protein. The table lists roughly 880,000 distinct CDR3 sequences, 15% to 20% of them singletons. The source material was blood, either unsorted or a sorted T cell fraction (not recorded which). Receptor source: a human donor who was either an allogeneic HSCT recipient or a stem cell or donor lymphocyte infusion donor (not recorded which). It is not recorded whose cells these are; they may come from a transplant donor. CDR3s include the opening cysteine and the closing phenylalanine or tryptophan.

v_gene: TRBV6-1; j_gene: TRBJ2-1; CDR3aa: CASRNSGGKGDEQFF
v_gene: TRBV7-9; j_gene: TRBJ2-7; CDR3aa: CASSKKIGYEQYF
v_gene: TRBV5-1; j_gene: TRBJ2-3; CDR3aa: CASSLASGGVDTQYF
v_gene: TRBV6-5; j_gene: TRBJ1-5; CDR3aa: CASSYPFGEGGGNQPQHF
v_gene: TRBV7-9; j_gene: TRBJ1-2; CDR3aa: CASSLDSLYGYTF
v_gene: TRBV18; j_gene: TRBJ1-1; CDR3aa: CASSLHRGTEAFF
v_gene: TRBV19; j_gene: TRBJ2-2; CDR3aa: CASSDVGRDRVPGELFF
v_gene: TRBV5-5; j_gene: TRBJ1-2; CDR3aa: CASSLKRTEDRHGYTF
v_gene: TRBV2; j_gene: TRBJ1-6; CDR3aa: CASSAGQGLSPLHF
v_gene: TRBV12-3/TRBV12-4; j_gene: TRBJ1-5; CDR3aa: CASRRSRGQSNQPQHF
v_gene: TRBV12-3/TRBV12-4; j_gene: TRBJ2-4; CDR3aa: CASMTRGVNIQYF
v_gene: TRBV9; j_gene: TRBJ1-3; CDR3aa: CASSVNPEGDTIYF
v_gene: TRBV29-1; j_gene: TRBJ2-5; CDR3aa: CSADSTQETQYF
v_gene: TRBV10-3; j_gene: TRBJ2-2; CDR3aa: CAISDRGNGPNTGELFF
v_gene: TRBV12-3/TRBV12-4; j_gene: TRBJ1-1; CDR3aa: CASSLAKNTEAFF
v_gene: TRBV20-1; j_gene: TRBJ2-5; CDR3aa: CSAREQSGTQYF
v_gene: TRBV18; j_gene: TRBJ1-2; CDR3aa: CASSIGPRAGYTF
v_gene: TRBV27; j_gene: TRBJ2-2; CDR3aa: CASSPPGQLTGELFF
v_gene: TRBV27; j_gene: TRBJ1-1; CDR3aa: CASSFVENTEAFF
v_gene: TRBV27; j_gene: TRBJ2-7; CDR3aa: CASSPRRSGLGEQYF
v_gene: TRBV6-5; j_gene: TRBJ2-1; CDR3aa: CASSYQMSLSGSYNEQFF
v_gene: TRBV30; j_gene: TRBJ1-1; CDR3aa: CAWRSGTGPTEAFF
v_gene: TRBV4-2; j_gene: TRBJ1-1; CDR3aa: CASSQDGRPEAFF
v_gene: TRBV6-1; j_gene: TRBJ2-3; CDR3aa: CASSPQGSKGSTDTQYF
v_gene: TRBV12-3/TRBV12-4; j_gene: TRBJ1-2; CDR3aa: CASRDRADYYGYTF
v_gene: TRBV27; j_gene: TRBJ2-7; CDR3aa: CASSLISGRAPREQYF
v_gene: TRBV10-3; j_gene: TRBJ1-1; CDR3aa: CAIRGTGGNTEAFF
v_gene: TRBV12-3/TRBV12-4; j_gene: TRBJ2-7; CDR3aa: CASSPDRGVPYEQYF
v_gene: TRBV29-1; j_gene: TRBJ2-1; CDR3aa: CSVRVAGGPNEQFF
v_gene: TRBV2; j_gene: TRBJ1-5; CDR3aa: CASSPRGVKHF
v_gene: TRBV7-2; j_gene: TRBJ1-2; CDR3aa: CASSLVGQGGYGYTF
v_gene: TRBV3-1; j_gene: TRBJ2-7; CDR3aa: CASSHPKAGEQYF
v_gene: TRBV6-1; j_gene: TRBJ2-2; CDR3aa: CASSPLAGYTGELFF
v_gene: TRBV12-3/TRBV12-4; j_gene: TRBJ1-1; CDR3aa: CASSNPILLRGKNTEAFF
v_gene: TRBV27; j_gene: TRBJ1-1; CDR3aa: CASSPLRRTGAHTEAFF
v_gene: TRBV5-1; j_gene: TRBJ2-2; CDR3aa: CANTGSGGELFF
v_gene: TRBV19; j_gene: TRBJ2-2; CDR3aa: CASLKWRPTSPGELFF
v_gene: TRBV12-3/TRBV12-4; j_gene: TRBJ2-2; CDR3aa: CASSAGQGATGELFF
v_gene: TRBV12-3/TRBV12-4; j_gene: TRBJ1-6; CDR3aa: CASSLAGPPYNSPLHF
v_gene: TRBV12-3/TRBV12-4; j_gene: TRBJ2-4; CDR3aa: CASSLGRGRYF
v_gene: TRBV6-2/TRBV6-3; j_gene: TRBJ2-7; CDR3aa: CASSRPGGYEQYF
v_gene: TRBV6-1; j_gene: TRBJ1-2; CDR3aa: CASSAPGQGAFGHTF
v_gene: TRBV5-1; j_gene: TRBJ2-7; CDR3aa: CASSGGQGRPDEQYF
v_gene: TRBV9; j_gene: TRBJ2-7; CDR3aa: CASSVAAGARPYEQYF
v_gene: TRBV5-1; j_gene: TRBJ1-4; CDR3aa: CASSLTPGQNNEKLFF
v_gene: TRBV7-6; j_gene: TRBJ1-4; CDR3aa: CASSLGQTYNEKLFF
v_gene: TRBV5-4; j_gene: TRBJ2-1; CDR3aa: CASSLPLAGDEQFF
v_gene: TRBV20-1; j_gene: TRBJ2-5; CDR3aa: CSARERTVGETQYF
v_gene: TRBV12-3/TRBV12-4; j_gene: TRBJ2-1; CDR3aa: CASRGTLSSYNEQFF
v_gene: TRBV6-2/TRBV6-3; j_gene: TRBJ2-1; CDR3aa: CASSTMEGGSSYNEQFF
v_gene: TRBV7-8; j_gene: TRBJ2-3; CDR3aa: CASSDPRDQFETQYF
v_gene: TRBV29-1; j_gene: TRBJ2-3; CDR3aa: CSVEEYELAGGPDTQYF
v_gene: TRBV12-3/TRBV12-4; j_gene: TRBJ1-5; CDR3aa: CASSVDRGHNSNQPQHF